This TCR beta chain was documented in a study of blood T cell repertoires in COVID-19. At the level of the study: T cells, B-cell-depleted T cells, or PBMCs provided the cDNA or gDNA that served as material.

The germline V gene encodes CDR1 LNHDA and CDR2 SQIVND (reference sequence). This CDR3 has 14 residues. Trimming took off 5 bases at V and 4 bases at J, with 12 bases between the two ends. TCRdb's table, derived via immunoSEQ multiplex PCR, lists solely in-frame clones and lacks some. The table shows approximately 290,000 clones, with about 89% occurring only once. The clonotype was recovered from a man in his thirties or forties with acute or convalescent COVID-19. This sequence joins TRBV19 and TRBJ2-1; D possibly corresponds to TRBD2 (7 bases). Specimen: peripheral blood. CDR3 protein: CASSPAGAYNEQFF. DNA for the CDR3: TGTGCCAGTAGTCCCGCGGGGGCTTACAATGAGCAGTTCTTC.